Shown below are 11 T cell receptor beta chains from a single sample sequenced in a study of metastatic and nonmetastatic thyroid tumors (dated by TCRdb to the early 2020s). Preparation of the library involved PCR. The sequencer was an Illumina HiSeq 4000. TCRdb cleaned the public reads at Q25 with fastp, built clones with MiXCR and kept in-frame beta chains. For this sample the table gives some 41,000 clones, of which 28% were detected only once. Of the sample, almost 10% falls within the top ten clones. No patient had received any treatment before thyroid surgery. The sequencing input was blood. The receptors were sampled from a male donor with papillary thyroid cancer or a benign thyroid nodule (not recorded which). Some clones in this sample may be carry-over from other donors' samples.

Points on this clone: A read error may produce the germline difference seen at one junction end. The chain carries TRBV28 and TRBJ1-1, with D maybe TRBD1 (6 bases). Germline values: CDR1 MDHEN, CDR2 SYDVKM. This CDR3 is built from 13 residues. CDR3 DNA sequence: TGTGCCAGCCTTGGGGGGGGCAACAATGAACCTTTCTTT. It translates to CASLGGGNNEPFF. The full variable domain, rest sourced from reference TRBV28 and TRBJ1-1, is DVKVTQSSRYLVKRTGEKVFLECVQDMDHENMFWYRQDPGLGLRLIYFSYDVKMKEKGDIPEGYSVSREKKERFSLILESASTNQTSMYLCASLGGGNNEPFFGQGTRLTVV.

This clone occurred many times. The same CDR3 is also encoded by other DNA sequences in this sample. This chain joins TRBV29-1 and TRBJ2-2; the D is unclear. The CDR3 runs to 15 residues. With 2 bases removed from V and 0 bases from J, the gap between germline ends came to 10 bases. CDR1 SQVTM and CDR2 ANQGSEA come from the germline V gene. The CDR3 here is CSVEPRTTNTGELFF. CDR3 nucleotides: TGCAGCGTTGAACCACGGACGACGAACACCGGGGAGCTGTTTTTT.

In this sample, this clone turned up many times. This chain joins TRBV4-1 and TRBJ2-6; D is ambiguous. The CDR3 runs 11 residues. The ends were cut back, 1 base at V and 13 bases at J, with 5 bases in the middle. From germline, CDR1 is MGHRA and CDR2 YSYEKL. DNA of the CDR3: TGCGCCAGCAGCCAAGGGATGGTCCTGACTTTC. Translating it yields CASSQGMVLTF.

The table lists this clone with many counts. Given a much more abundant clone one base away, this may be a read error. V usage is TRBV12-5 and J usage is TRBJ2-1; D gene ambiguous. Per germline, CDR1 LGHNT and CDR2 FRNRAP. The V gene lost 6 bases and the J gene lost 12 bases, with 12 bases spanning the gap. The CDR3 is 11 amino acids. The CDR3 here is CASGGPRMQFF. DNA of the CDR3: TGTGCTAGTGGGGGCCCCCGGATGCAGTTCTTC.

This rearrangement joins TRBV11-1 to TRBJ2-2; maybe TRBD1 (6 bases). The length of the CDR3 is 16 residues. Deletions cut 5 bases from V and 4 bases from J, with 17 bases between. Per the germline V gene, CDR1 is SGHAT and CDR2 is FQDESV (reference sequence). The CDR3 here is CASSPHRVEGTGELFF. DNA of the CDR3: TGTGCCAGCAGCCCCCACAGGGTCGAGGGCACCGGGGAGCTGTTTTTT. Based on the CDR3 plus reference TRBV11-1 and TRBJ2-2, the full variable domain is EAEVAQSPRYKITEKSQAVAFWCDPISGHATLYWYRQILGQGPELLVQFQDESVVDDSQLPKDRFSAERLKGVDSTLKIQPAELGDSAMYLCASSPHRVEGTGELFFGEGSRLTVL.

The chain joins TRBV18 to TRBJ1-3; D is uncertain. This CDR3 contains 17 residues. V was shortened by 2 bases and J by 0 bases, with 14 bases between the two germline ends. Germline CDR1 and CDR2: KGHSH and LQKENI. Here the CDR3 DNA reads TGTGCCAGCTCACCATCCGACGGAAGCCTCTCTGGAAACACCATATATTTT. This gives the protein CASSPSDGSLSGNTIYF.

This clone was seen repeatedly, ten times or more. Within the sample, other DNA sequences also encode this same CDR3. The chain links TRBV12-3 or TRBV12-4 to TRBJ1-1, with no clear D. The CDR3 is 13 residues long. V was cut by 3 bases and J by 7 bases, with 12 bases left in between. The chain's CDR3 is CASSFGEGFEAFF. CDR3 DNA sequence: TGTGCCAGCAGTTTTGGGGAGGGCTTTGAAGCTTTCTTT.

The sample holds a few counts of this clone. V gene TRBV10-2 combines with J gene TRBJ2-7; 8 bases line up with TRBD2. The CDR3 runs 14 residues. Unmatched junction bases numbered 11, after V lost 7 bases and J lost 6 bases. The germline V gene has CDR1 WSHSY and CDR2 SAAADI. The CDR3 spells CASTEAGALSEQYF. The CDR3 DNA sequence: TGCGCCAGCACCGAAGCGGGGGCCTTGAGCGAGCAGTACTTC.

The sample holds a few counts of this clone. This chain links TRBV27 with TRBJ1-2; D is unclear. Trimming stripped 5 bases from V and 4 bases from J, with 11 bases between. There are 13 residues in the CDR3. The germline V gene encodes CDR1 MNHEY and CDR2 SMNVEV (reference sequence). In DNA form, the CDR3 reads TGTGCCAGCAGTCCCCAGGCTGTCTATGGCTACACCTTC. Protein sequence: CASSPQAVYGYTF.

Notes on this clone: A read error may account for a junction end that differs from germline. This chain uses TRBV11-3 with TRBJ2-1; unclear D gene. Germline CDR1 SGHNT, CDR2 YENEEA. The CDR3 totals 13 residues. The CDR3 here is CASSEEWASEHFF. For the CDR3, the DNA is TGTGCCAGCAGCGAGGAATGGGCTTCTGAGCATTTCTTC.

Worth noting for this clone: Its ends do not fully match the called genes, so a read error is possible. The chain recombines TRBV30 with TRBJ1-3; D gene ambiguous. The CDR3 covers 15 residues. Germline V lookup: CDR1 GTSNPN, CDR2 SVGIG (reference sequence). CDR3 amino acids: CPWRKPLFSGNTIYF. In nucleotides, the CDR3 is TGTCCCTGGAGAAAACCCCTCTTCTCTGGAAACACCATATATTTT.